This T cell receptor (beta chain) comes out of a study of blood T cells in healthy people across ages. There were healthy Caucasian individuals from Russia, aged roughly 6 to 90, serving as donors. Per sample, at least 5 micrograms of total RNA were extracted. Using a J-beta primer mix together with a sample-barcoded 5' primer, a second PCR was run for roughly 6 to 12 cycles. With 12 random nucleotides, a template-switch adaptor tagged each individual cDNA molecule. TCRdb reprocessed the 5' RACE reads via MiXCR and lists one record per CDR3 protein. The data contain around 870,000 distinct CDR3 sequences, about 28% of them seen just once; the ten biggest clones take up 17%. Concerning this clonotype: The antigen is not known.

The study, taken as a whole, reports: CMV status of donors was unknown, possibly confounding expanded clonotype changes.

The sample comprised blood. This sequence originates from a woman older than 75 in good health.

Here the CDR3 reads CASSLATSGGVDTQYF. The DNA of the CDR3 is TGTGCCAGCAGCTTAGCGACTAGCGGGGGGGTAGATACGCAGTATTTT. The gene calls are TRBV7-6 and TRBJ2-3, with TRBD2 matching over 14 bases. The CDR3 has 16 residues. V trimming: 0 bases; J trimming: 5 bases; junction bases outside the gene matches: 1. Germline CDR1 reads SGHVS; CDR2 reads FNYEAQ.